These 21 T cell receptor beta chains came from one sample sequenced in a study of shared clonotypes between healthy human individuals. This table comes from immunoSEQ multiplex PCR, and its TCRdb copy is limited to in-frame clones, with some not included. The sample shows some 1,600,000 clones, 95% to 99% of them seen only once. Sequencing was done on a sample of naive CD4+ T cells sorted from blood. Subset reported: CD45RA+ positively selected. Every receptor here comes from a man younger than 45 in good health.

The chain carries TRBV18 and TRBJ1-1; D unresolved. From germline, CDR1 is KGHSH and CDR2 LQKENI. CDR3 size: 13 residues. The ends were cut back, 3 bases at V and 2 bases at J, with 7 bases in the middle. The CDR3 DNA sequence: TGTGCCAGCTCACCGGCGACTAACACTGAAGCTTTCTTT. Protein product: CASSPATNTEAFF.

The chain recombines TRBV15 with TRBJ2-1; weak D call: TRBD1 (8 bases). V dropped 2 bases and J dropped 7 bases, with 18 bases sitting between them. Looked up from germline, CDR1 is LNHNV and CDR2 is YYDKDF (reference sequence). The CDR3 length is 16 residues. In DNA form, the CDR3 reads TGTGCCACCAGCAGACCCAGGGGGCGGGGGTTTAATGAGCAGTTCTTC. Amino acid sequence: CATSRPRGRGFNEQFF.

The rearrangement uses TRBV5-1 and TRBJ2-2, with 11 bases aligning to TRBD2. Germline V gene sequence: CDR1 SGHRS, CDR2 YFSETQ. With 6 bases clipped from V and 6 bases from J, the junction kept 10 bases outside the gene matches. The CDR3 is 16 amino acids. The CDR3 DNA reads TGCGCCAGCACAGAATGGGCTAGCGGGAGGCCCGGGGAGCTGTTTTTT. Translation gives CASTEWASGRPGELFF.

The chain carries TRBV9 and TRBJ2-6; tentative D call: TRBD2 (5 bases). This CDR3 contains 19 residues. Germline-derived CDR1 and CDR2 are SGDLS and YYNGEE. V was cut by 0 bases and J by 1 base, with 17 bases left in between. For the CDR3, the DNA is TGTGCCAGCAGCGTAGCCGGGAAAGGAATGAGGTCTGGGGCCAACGTCCTGACTTTC. Translated: CASSVAGKGMRSGANVLTF.

The chain joins TRBV15 to TRBJ2-1, with D possibly being TRBD1 (5 bases). CDR1 is LNHNV, CDR2 YYDKDF, per germline (reference sequence). The CDR3 has 15 residues. The V and J ends lost 0 bases and 6 bases respectively, with 12 bases between them. Here the CDR3 reads CATSRDTGRGNEQFF. The CDR3 region has the DNA TGTGCCACCAGCAGAGATACAGGAAGGGGCAATGAGCAGTTCTTC.

The chain links TRBV5-8 to TRBJ2-4; tentatively, D is TRBD2 (6 bases). The CDR3 length is 19 residues. Germline V gene lookup returns CDR1 SGHTS and CDR2 YDEGEE. V was shortened by 0 bases and J by 0 bases, with 19 bases between the two germline ends. CDR3 residues: CASSLAIWGVGIAKNIQYF. The CDR3 DNA reads as TGTGCCAGCAGCTTGGCTATTTGGGGGGTGGGGATAGCCAAAAACATTCAGTACTTC.

V usage is TRBV28 and J usage is TRBJ2-3; a weak D match, TRBD1 (6 bases). The CDR3 consists of 14 residues. V was cut by 6 bases and J by 5 bases, with 15 bases left in between. CDR1 and CDR2 (germline): MDHEN, SYDVKM. For the CDR3, the DNA is TGTGCCAGCAGAGAGGGTCCAGGGGTAGATACGCAGTATTTT. The encoded protein is CASREGPGVDTQYF.

The chain employs TRBV2 and TRBJ1-5, with TRBD1 matching 9 bases. The V and J ends lost 8 bases and 4 bases, in that order; junction bases with no gene match: 3. Germline CDR1 SNHLY, CDR2 FYNNEI. The CDR3 is 13 residues long. CDR3 nucleotides: TGTGCCAGCGGGGACAGGGAGAATCAGCCCCAGCATTTT. Its protein product is CASGDRENQPQHF.

The chain uses TRBV28 and TRBJ2-5; perhaps TRBD2 as D (7 bases). Germline CDR1 MDHEN, CDR2 SYDVKM. Deletions cut 5 bases from V and 5 bases from J, with 18 bases between. The length of the CDR3 is 15 residues. This chain's CDR3 is CASSTPGGGGETQYF. The CDR3 DNA reads TGTGCCAGCAGTACCCCAGGAGGGGGAGGGGAGACCCAGTACTTC.

The table lists this clone with a count of one. The V gene is TRBV5-1, the J gene TRBJ2-3, with a tentative D call TRBD2 (5 bases). Germline lookup yields CDR1 SGHRS and CDR2 YFSETQ. The CDR3 is 15 amino acids. V was pared by 1 base and J by 3 bases, with 12 bases between. The CDR3 loop is CASSLTGLVTDTQYF. The CDR3 nucleotides are TGCGCCAGCAGCTTGACCGGACTTGTTACAGATACGCAGTATTTT.

The CDR3 DNA reads as TGTGCCAGCAGCACTTTTATAGGTTCCTACAATGAGCAGTTCTTC. Amino acids: CASSTFIGSYNEQFF. V usage is TRBV28 and J usage is TRBJ2-1, with D hard to call. The CDR3 contains 15 residues. Trimming shortened V by 6 bases and J by 1 base, and 13 bases separated the two germline ends. CDR1 is MDHEN, CDR2 SYDVKM, per germline.

CDR3: CASSKTGGEETQYF. DNA for the CDR3: TGTGCCAGCAGCAAGACAGGGGGCGAGGAGACCCAGTACTTC. The chain uses TRBV7-2 and TRBJ2-5; 10 bases align to TRBD1. The CDR3 is made up of 14 amino acids. Looked up from germline, CDR1 is SGHTA and CDR2 is FQGNSA. With V trimmed by 5 bases and J by 5 bases, 5 bases remained unmatched.

The chain is built from TRBV5-1 and TRBJ2-7; 7 positions agree with TRBD1. Per germline, CDR1 SGHRS and CDR2 YFSETQ. V trimming: 3 bases; J trimming: 6 bases; junction bases outside the gene matches: 3. This CDR3 spans 12 amino acids. CDR3 nucleotide sequence: TGCGCCAGCAGCTCCCCAGGGGGCGAGCAGTACTTC. Amino acid sequence: CASSSPGGEQYF.

The CDR3 region has the DNA TGTGCCAGCAGTTTTGACAATGAGCAGTTCTTC. As protein: CASSFDNEQFF. The chain links TRBV25-1 to TRBJ2-1, with unresolved D. Germline values: CDR1 MGHDK, CDR2 SYGVNS. The CDR3 length is 11 residues. Trimming cost V 5 bases and J 5 bases, with 4 bases left between them. The full variable domain, in which reference TRBV25-1 and TRBJ2-1 provide the parts outside the CDR3, is EADIYQTPRYLVIGTGKKITLECSQTMGHDKMYWYQQDPGMELHLIHYSYGVNSTEKGDLSSESTVSRIRTEHFPLTLESARPSHTSQYLCASSFDNEQFFGPGTRLTVL.

The CDR3 spells CASSIGTGLSDTQYF. The CDR3 DNA sequence: TGTGCCAGTAGCATTGGGACAGGGCTTTCAGATACGCAGTATTTT. This chain uses TRBV19 with TRBJ2-3, with TRBD1 matching over 9 bases. Germline CDR1 reads LNHDA; CDR2 reads SQIVND (reference sequence). V was pared by 6 bases and J by 4 bases, with 8 bases of the junction left unmatched. CDR3 length equals 15 residues.

The CDR3 spells CASSPRGSGTDTQYF. The CDR3 region has the DNA TGTGCCAGCAGCCCCCGAGGTAGCGGCACAGATACGCAGTATTTT. V and J are TRBV7-3 and TRBJ2-3, with TRBD2 as a possible D gene (5 bases). V dropped 5 bases and J dropped 1 base, with 13 bases sitting between them. This CDR3 has 15 amino acids. The germline V gene encodes CDR1 SGHTA and CDR2 FQGTGA.

The chain joins TRBV5-4 to TRBJ2-1; possible D gene TRBD1, 6 bases. There are 14 residues in the CDR3. Trimming left V 4 bases short and J 6 bases short, with 14 bases between. Germline values: CDR1 SGHNT, CDR2 YYREEE (reference sequence). Here the CDR3 reads CASSTGTRVNEQFF. The CDR3 coding sequence is TGTGCCAGCAGCACCGGGACAAGGGTCAATGAGCAGTTCTTC.

V is TRBV7-9 and J is TRBJ2-2, with a tentative D call TRBD2 (6 bases). The CDR3 extends over 15 amino acids. Germline CDR1 is SEHNR and CDR2 is FQNEAQ (reference sequence). Trimming took off 3 bases at V and 6 bases at J, with 14 bases between the two ends. The CDR3: CASSFPGLQSGELFF. In DNA, the CDR3 is TGTGCCAGCAGCTTCCCGGGACTCCAGTCCGGGGAGCTGTTTTTT.

CDR3 bases: TGTGCCAGCAGCTTAGAGTCGGCACAGCCTTACGAGCAGTACTTC. It specifies CASSLESAQPYEQYF. The chain has TRBV7-6 and TRBJ2-7; D remains unclear. The germline CDR1 and CDR2 sequences are SGHVS and FNYEAQ. CDR3 size: 15 residues. With 1 base removed from V and 4 bases from J, the gap between germline ends came to 14 bases.

This clone was seen once. This chain links TRBV10-2 with TRBJ2-1; D not certain. The CDR3 length is 13 residues. V lost 0 bases and J lost 4, with 4 bases in between. Germline CDR1 WSHSY, CDR2 SAAADI. CDR3 residues: CASSESIYNEQFF. CDR3 DNA: TGCGCCAGCAGTGAGTCGATTTACAATGAGCAGTTCTTC.

This chain links TRBV7-2 with TRBJ2-1; 10 nucleotides match TRBD1. Germline trimming cut 6 bases from V and 4 bases from J; bases unmatched to any gene: 6. CDR3 length: 15 residues. Looked up from germline, CDR1 is SGHTA and CDR2 is FQGNSA. The CDR3 here is CASRPTGGSYNEQFF. CDR3 nucleotides: TGTGCCAGCAGGCCGACAGGGGGCTCGTACAATGAGCAGTTCTTC.